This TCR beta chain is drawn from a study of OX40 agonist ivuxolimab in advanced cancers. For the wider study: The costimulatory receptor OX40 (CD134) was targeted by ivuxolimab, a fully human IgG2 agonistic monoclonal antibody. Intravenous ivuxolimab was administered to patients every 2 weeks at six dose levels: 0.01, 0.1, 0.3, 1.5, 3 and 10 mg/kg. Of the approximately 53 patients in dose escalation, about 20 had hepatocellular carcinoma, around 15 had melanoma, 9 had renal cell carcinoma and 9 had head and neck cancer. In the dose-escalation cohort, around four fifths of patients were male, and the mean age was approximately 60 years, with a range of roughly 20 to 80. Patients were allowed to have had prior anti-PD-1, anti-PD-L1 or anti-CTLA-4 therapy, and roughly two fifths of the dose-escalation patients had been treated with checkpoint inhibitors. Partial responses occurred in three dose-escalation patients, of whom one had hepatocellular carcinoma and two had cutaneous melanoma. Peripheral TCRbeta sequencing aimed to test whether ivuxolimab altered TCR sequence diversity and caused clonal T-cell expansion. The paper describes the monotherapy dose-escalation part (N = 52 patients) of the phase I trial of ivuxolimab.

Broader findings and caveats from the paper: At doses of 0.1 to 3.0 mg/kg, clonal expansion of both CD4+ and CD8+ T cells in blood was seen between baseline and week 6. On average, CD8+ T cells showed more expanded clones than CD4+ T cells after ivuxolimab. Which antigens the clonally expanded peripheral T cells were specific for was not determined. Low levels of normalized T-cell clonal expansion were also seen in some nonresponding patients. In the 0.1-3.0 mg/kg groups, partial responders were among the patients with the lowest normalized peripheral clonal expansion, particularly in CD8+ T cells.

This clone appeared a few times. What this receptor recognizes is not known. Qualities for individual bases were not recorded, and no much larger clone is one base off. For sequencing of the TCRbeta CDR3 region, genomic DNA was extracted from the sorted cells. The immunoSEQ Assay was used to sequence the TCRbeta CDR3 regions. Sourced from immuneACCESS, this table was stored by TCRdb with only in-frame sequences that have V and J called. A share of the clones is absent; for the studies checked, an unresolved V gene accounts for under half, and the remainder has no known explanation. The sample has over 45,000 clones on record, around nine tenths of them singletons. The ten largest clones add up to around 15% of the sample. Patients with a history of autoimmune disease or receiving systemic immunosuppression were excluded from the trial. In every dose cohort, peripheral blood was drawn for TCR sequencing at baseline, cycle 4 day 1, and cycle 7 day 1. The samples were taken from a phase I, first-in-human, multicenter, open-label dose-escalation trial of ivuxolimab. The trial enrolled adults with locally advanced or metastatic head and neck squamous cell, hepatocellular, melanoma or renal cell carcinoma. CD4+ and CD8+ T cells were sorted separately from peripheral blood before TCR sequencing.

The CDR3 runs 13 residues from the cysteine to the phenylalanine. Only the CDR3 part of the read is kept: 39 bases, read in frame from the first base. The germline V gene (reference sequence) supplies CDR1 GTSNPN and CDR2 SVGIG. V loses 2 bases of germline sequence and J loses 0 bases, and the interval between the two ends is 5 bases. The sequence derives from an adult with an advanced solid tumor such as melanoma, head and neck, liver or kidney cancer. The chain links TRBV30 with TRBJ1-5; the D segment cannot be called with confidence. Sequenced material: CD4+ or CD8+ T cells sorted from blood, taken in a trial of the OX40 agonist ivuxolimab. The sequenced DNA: TGTGCCTGGAGTCCAGATAGCAATCAGCCCCAGCATTTT. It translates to CAWSPDSNQPQHF.